What follows is one T cell receptor beta chain and its context. Its antigen is not known. The data originate from a study of tumor-infiltrating lymphocytes in primary liver carcinoma. The authors made TCR beta cDNA from around 500 ng total RNA with a constant-region primer. Three-round nested multiplex PCR performed with slightly modified ARM-PCR produced the TCR beta libraries. Researchers ran the first two PCR rounds for roughly 10 cycles each with TRBV1-TRBV30 forward primers and a C-beta reverse primer. TCRdb fed the multiplex PCR reads into MiXCR, producing one record per CDR3 protein. The sample records approximately 190,000 distinct CDR3 sequences, just under 85% being singletons. Study observations and caveats: Present in all five tumor regions were only about 7.5-25% of the top clones.

The roughly 20-31 mg bulk tissue piece was not sorted before simultaneous RNA and DNA extraction. Patients diagnosed with primary liver carcinoma received treatment through surgical resection. V lost 5 bases to trimming and J lost 7 bases, with 16 bases between them. This CDR3 comprises 14 residues. In germline, CDR1 is SGHRS, CDR2 YFSETQ. This sequence originates from a man aged 40-55 years with primary liver carcinoma and hepatitis B virus infection. The sequencing input was tumor tissue from primary liver carcinoma. The chain has TRBV5-1 and TRBJ2-1; possible D gene TRBD2, 6 bases. The CDR3 bases are TGCGCCAGCAGTTCGGCGGGACGGTATAATGAGCAGTTCTTC. Encoded protein: CASSSAGRYNEQFF. Full variable domain (missing parts from reference TRBV5-1 and TRBJ2-1): KAGVTQTPRYLIKTRGQQVTLSCSPISGHRSVSWYQQTPGQGLQFLFEYFSETQRNKGNFPGRFSGRQFSNSRSEMNVSTLELGDSALYLCASSSAGRYNEQFFGPGTRLTVL.